This T cell receptor (beta chain) was retrieved from a study of blood T cell repertoires in COVID-19. Study as a whole: PBMCs, B-cell-depleted T cells, or T cells were the source of the cDNA or gDNA that made up the material.

Methods used by the authors: Nucleated cell counts were estimated from reference gene primer amplification. TCRdb's table, derived via immunoSEQ multiplex PCR, lists solely in-frame clones and lacks some. V and J calls and clone size come straight from that table; D and trimming were deduced from the DNA. The top ten clones hold more than 8% of a sample with over 80,000 clones, 80% to 90% of them seen once. This CDR3 is 13 amino acids long. CDR1 and CDR2 from the germline V gene are SGHDT and YYEEEE. V shed 4 bases and J shed 7 bases, with 12 bases lying between them. This sequence was found in a man between 50 and 59 years old with acute or convalescent COVID-19. The specimen sequenced was peripheral blood. J is TRBJ1-5 and V is TRBV5-6; D is unresolved. CDR3 sequence reads: CASSPQTRQPQHF. CDR3 DNA sequence: TGTGCCAGCAGCCCGCAAACTAGGCAGCCCCAGCATTTT.